This T cell receptor beta chain was captured by sequencing in a study of blood T cell repertoires in COVID-19. Profiling relied on immunoSEQ multiplex PCR, and the TCRdb table lists in-frame clones only, not all of them. Found here are around 470,000 clones, about 92% of them singletons; the top ten hold 0.6%. The CDR3 is made up of 15 amino acids. With V trimmed by 3 bases and J by 3 bases, 8 bases remained unmatched. CDR1 and CDR2 (germline): SGDLS, YYNGEE. The count of this clone is one. Sequencing input: PBMCs or T cells enriched from blood (not recorded which). The rearrangement uses TRBV9 and TRBJ1-1; TRBD1 aligns across 7 bases. This receptor was identified in a man between 18 and 35 years old who had recovered from COVID-19. CDR3 DNA: TGTGCCAGCAGCGCAACAGGGGCAGCGGACACTGAAGCTTTCTTT. It is translated as CASSATGAADTEAFF.